Listed below are T cell receptor beta chains from one sample, sequenced in a study of blood T cell repertoires in COVID-19. This table comes from immunoSEQ multiplex PCR, and its TCRdb copy is limited to in-frame clones, with some not included. The sample yields roughly 150,000 clones, approximately 80% seen once. The sample was PBMCs or T cells enriched from blood (not recorded which). Every receptor here comes from a man aged 65 to 79 who had been exposed to COVID-19. CDR3s include the opening cysteine and the closing phenylalanine or tryptophan. A D gene is named only where the DNA matches it firmly. Only part of the rows carry a size: once, few, many, or a class if the clone is expanded.

clone size: NA
D gene: TRBD1
V gene: TRBV5-1
CDR3 length: 14
J gene: TRBJ1-2
CDR3 protein: CASSQSTGGDGYTF
CDR3 DNA: TGCGCCAGCAGCCAGAGTACAGGGGGCGATGGCTACACCTTC

clone size: few
D gene: NA
V gene: TRBV9
CDR3 length: 14
J gene: TRBJ2-3
CDR3 protein: CASSVGGLADTQYF
CDR3 DNA: TGTGCCAGCAGCGTAGGCGGCCTCGCGGATACGCAGTATTTT

clone size: NA
D gene: TRBD1
V gene: TRBV5-6
CDR3 length: 15
J gene: TRBJ1-6
CDR3 protein: CASSLGHRGLSPLHF
CDR3 DNA: TGTGCCAGCAGCTTGGGCCACAGGGGGCTTTCACCCCTCCACTTT

clone size: NA
D gene: TRBD1
V gene: TRBV7-2
CDR3 length: 14
J gene: TRBJ1-2
CDR3 protein: CASSLPGQGGGYTF
CDR3 DNA: TGTGCCAGCAGCTTGCCGGGACAGGGGGGTGGCTACACCTTC

clone size: NA
D gene: TRBD2
V gene: TRBV7-2
CDR3 length: 18
J gene: TRBJ2-3
CDR3 protein: CASSSTSGRARYTDTQYF
CDR3 DNA: TGTGCCAGCAGCTCTACTAGCGGGAGGGCCAGATATACAGATACGCAGTATTTT

clone size: once
D gene: NA
V gene: TRBV18
CDR3 length: 18
J gene: TRBJ1-3
CDR3 protein: CASSPQEVSLISGNTIYF
CDR3 DNA: TGTGCCAGCTCACCGCAAGAAGTCAGTTTAATCTCTGGAAACACCATATATTTT

clone size: NA
D gene: TRBD2
V gene: TRBV4-1
CDR3 length: 17
J gene: TRBJ2-1
CDR3 protein: CASSQDESSGSMYEQFF
CDR3 DNA: TGCGCCAGCAGCCAAGATGAATCTAGCGGGAGTATGTATGAGCAGTTCTTC

clone size: few
D gene: TRBD2
V gene: TRBV4-2
CDR3 length: 17
J gene: TRBJ2-6
CDR3 protein: CASSPLTSGTGANVLTF
CDR3 DNA: TGTGCCAGCAGCCCGTTGACTAGCGGGACTGGGGCCAACGTCCTGACTTTC

clone size: NA
D gene: NA
V gene: TRBV18
CDR3 length: 13
J gene: TRBJ1-3
CDR3 protein: CASTTGTGDTIYF
CDR3 DNA: TGTGCCAGCACGACCGGGACTGGCGACACCATATATTTT

clone size: NA
D gene: NA
V gene: TRBV7-2
CDR3 length: 14
J gene: TRBJ2-7
CDR3 protein: CASSFDRQNYEQYF
CDR3 DNA: TGTGCCAGCAGCTTCGACAGGCAGAACTACGAGCAGTACTTC

clone size: NA
D gene: TRBD1
V gene: TRBV27
CDR3 length: 15
J gene: TRBJ2-7
CDR3 protein: CASRPVGTGNYEQYF
CDR3 DNA: TGTGCCAGCAGGCCGGTTGGGACAGGGAATTACGAGCAGTACTTC

clone size: once
D gene: NA
V gene: TRBV7-9
CDR3 length: 14
J gene: TRBJ1-5
CDR3 protein: CASSHGQTHPPQHF
CDR3 DNA: TGTGCCAGCAGCCACGGACAGACCCATCCGCCCCAGCATTTT

clone size: NA
D gene: TRBD2
V gene: TRBV7-9
CDR3 length: 15
J gene: TRBJ2-3
CDR3 protein: CASSFSGGAVDTQYF
CDR3 DNA: TGTGCCAGCAGCTTCAGCGGGGGGGCCGTAGATACGCAGTATTTT

clone size: NA
D gene: NA
V gene: TRBV4-3
CDR3 length: 16
J gene: TRBJ1-2
CDR3 protein: CASSQDLANKFYGYTF
CDR3 DNA: TGCGCCAGCAGCCAAGATCTAGCAAACAAGTTCTATGGCTACACCTTC

clone size: NA
D gene: NA
V gene: TRBV7-9
CDR3 length: 14
J gene: TRBJ1-4
CDR3 protein: CASSFQATNEKLFF
CDR3 DNA: TGTGCCAGCAGCTTTCAGGCAACTAATGAAAAACTGTTTTTT

clone size: NA
D gene: NA
V gene: TRBV9
CDR3 length: 13
J gene: TRBJ2-3
CDR3 protein: CASSDGTSKTQYF
CDR3 DNA: TGTGCCAGCAGCGATGGGACTTCGAAGACGCAGTATTTT

clone size: few
D gene: TRBD1
V gene: TRBV28
CDR3 length: 18
J gene: TRBJ2-2
CDR3 protein: CASSSWRWTGSQGGELFF
CDR3 DNA: TGTGCCAGCAGTTCTTGGAGGTGGACAGGATCTCAGGGCGGGGAGCTGTTTTTT

clone size: NA
D gene: NA
V gene: TRBV7-2
CDR3 length: 16
J gene: TRBJ2-3
CDR3 protein: CASSAVGYGGTDTQYF
CDR3 DNA: TGTGCCAGCAGCGCGGTTGGGTATGGTGGGACAGATACGCAGTATTTT

clone size: NA
D gene: NA
V gene: TRBV7-8
CDR3 length: 13
J gene: TRBJ2-7
CDR3 protein: CASSLKAFYEQYF
CDR3 DNA: TGTGCCAGCAGCTTAAAAGCTTTCTACGAGCAGTACTTC

clone size: NA
D gene: NA
V gene: TRBV7-9
CDR3 length: 13
J gene: TRBJ2-7
CDR3 protein: CASSLVAAYEQYF
CDR3 DNA: TGTGCCAGCAGCTTAGTGGCAGCCTACGAGCAGTACTTC

clone size: once
D gene: TRBD2
V gene: TRBV19
CDR3 length: 15
J gene: TRBJ2-7
CDR3 protein: CASTSGGAGSYEQYF
CDR3 DNA: TGTGCCAGTACCTCGGGAGGGGCAGGCTCCTACGAGCAGTACTTC

clone size: NA
D gene: NA
V gene: TRBV5-1
CDR3 length: 12
J gene: TRBJ2-2
CDR3 protein: CASSLVGGELFF
CDR3 DNA: TGCGCCAGCAGCTTGGTCGGCGGGGAGCTGTTTTTT

clone size: NA
D gene: TRBD2
V gene: TRBV30
CDR3 length: 14
J gene: TRBJ2-7
CDR3 protein: CACPGTSGSYEQYF
CDR3 DNA: TGTGCCTGCCCCGGGACTAGCGGGTCCTACGAGCAGTACTTC

clone size: many
D gene: NA
V gene: TRBV27
CDR3 length: 14
J gene: TRBJ1-1
CDR3 protein: CASSLETGGTEAFF
CDR3 DNA: TGTGCCAGCAGTTTAGAAACCGGAGGCACTGAAGCTTTCTTT

clone size: NA
D gene: TRBD2
V gene: TRBV12-5
CDR3 length: 15
J gene: TRBJ2-3
CDR3 protein: CASGFAGGVVDTQYF
CDR3 DNA: TGTGCTAGTGGTTTTGCCGGGGGGGTCGTCGATACGCAGTATTTT

clone size: few
D gene: NA
V gene: TRBV20-1
CDR3 length: 11
J gene: TRBJ1-2
CDR3 protein: CSATPGVGYTF
CDR3 DNA: TGCAGTGCCACCCCGGGGGTCGGCTACACCTTC

clone size: NA
D gene: NA
V gene: TRBV5-6
CDR3 length: 16
J gene: TRBJ2-3
CDR3 protein: CASSLLTTSWPDTQYF
CDR3 DNA: TGTGCCAGCAGCTTGTTAACTACTAGTTGGCCAGATACGCAGTATTTT

clone size: NA
D gene: NA
V gene: TRBV19
CDR3 length: 15
J gene: TRBJ2-2
CDR3 protein: CASTPRGGSGGELFF
CDR3 DNA: TGTGCCAGTACCCCGAGAGGAGGGTCGGGCGGGGAGCTGTTTTTT

clone size: NA
D gene: TRBD2
V gene: TRBV4-3
CDR3 length: 17
J gene: TRBJ2-1
CDR3 protein: CASSQGLAGGDYNEQFF
CDR3 DNA: TGCGCCAGCAGCCAAGGACTAGCGGGAGGAGACTACAATGAGCAGTTCTTC

clone size: NA
D gene: NA
V gene: TRBV19
CDR3 length: 12
J gene: TRBJ2-1
CDR3 protein: CASSNWATEQFF
CDR3 DNA: TGTGCCAGTAGTAACTGGGCTACGGAGCAGTTCTTC

clone size: NA
D gene: TRBD1
V gene: TRBV9
CDR3 length: 15
J gene: TRBJ2-5
CDR3 protein: CASSVATGGQETQYF
CDR3 DNA: TGTGCCAGCAGCGTAGCTACAGGGGGACAAGAGACCCAGTACTTC

clone size: NA
D gene: TRBD1
V gene: TRBV12-3/TRBV12-4
CDR3 length: 13
J gene: TRBJ1-5
CDR3 protein: CASSGQGWQPQHF
CDR3 DNA: TGTGCCAGCAGCGGACAGGGATGGCAGCCCCAGCATTTT

clone size: NA
D gene: TRBD1
V gene: TRBV7-8
CDR3 length: 16
J gene: TRBJ2-7
CDR3 protein: CASSSRDPQGAYEQYF
CDR3 DNA: TGTGCCAGCAGCTCTCGAGACCCCCAGGGGGCTTACGAGCAGTACTTC

clone size: NA
D gene: NA
V gene: TRBV15
CDR3 length: 14
J gene: TRBJ2-7
CDR3 protein: CATSRDSQINEQYF
CDR3 DNA: TGTGCCACCAGCAGAGATTCACAGATCAACGAGCAGTACTTC

clone size: NA
D gene: NA
V gene: TRBV25-1
CDR3 length: 17
J gene: TRBJ1-6
CDR3 protein: CASRKTGGSSYNSPLHF
CDR3 DNA: TGTGCCAGCAGGAAAACAGGCGGAAGCTCCTATAATTCACCCCTCCACTTT

clone size: once
D gene: NA
V gene: TRBV9
CDR3 length: 15
J gene: TRBJ2-6
CDR3 protein: CASSVEFAGANVLTF
CDR3 DNA: TGTGCCAGCAGCGTAGAATTCGCTGGGGCCAACGTCCTGACTTTC

clone size: NA
D gene: NA
V gene: TRBV4-1
CDR3 length: 14
J gene: TRBJ1-5
CDR3 protein: CASSQGDSFQPQHF
CDR3 DNA: TGCGCCAGCAGCCAAGGTGACAGTTTTCAGCCCCAGCATTTT

clone size: once
D gene: NA
V gene: TRBV12-5
CDR3 length: 11
J gene: TRBJ1-1
CDR3 protein: CASGLSREAFF
CDR3 DNA: TGTGCTAGTGGTTTGAGCCGTGAAGCTTTCTTT

clone size: NA
D gene: NA
V gene: TRBV24-1
CDR3 length: 13
J gene: TRBJ2-3
CDR3 protein: CATSDWGPDTQYF
CDR3 DNA: TGTGCCACCAGTGATTGGGGGCCAGATACGCAGTATTTT

clone size: NA
D gene: TRBD1
V gene: TRBV3-1/TRBV3-2
CDR3 length: 14
J gene: TRBJ1-2
CDR3 protein: CASSQVARGNGYTF
CDR3 DNA: TGTGCCAGCAGCCAAGTAGCCAGGGGGAATGGCTACACCTTC

clone size: NA
D gene: NA
V gene: TRBV27
CDR3 length: 15
J gene: TRBJ1-2
CDR3 protein: CASSLSRNRNYGYTF
CDR3 DNA: TGTGCCAGCAGTTTATCGAGGAACAGGAACTATGGCTACACCTTC

clone size: NA
D gene: NA
V gene: TRBV21-1
CDR3 length: 12
J gene: TRBJ2-7
CDR3 protein: CASIDITYEQYF
CDR3 DNA: TGTGCCAGCATCGACATAACCTACGAGCAGTACTTC

clone size: NA
D gene: TRBD2
V gene: TRBV5-4
CDR3 length: 15
J gene: TRBJ2-5
CDR3 protein: CASSLAGDLQETQYF
CDR3 DNA: TGTGCCAGCAGCCTAGCGGGAGACCTCCAAGAGACCCAGTACTTC

clone size: NA
D gene: TRBD1
V gene: TRBV11-2
CDR3 length: 17
J gene: TRBJ2-1
CDR3 protein: CASSLWTGSSSYNEQFF
CDR3 DNA: TGTGCCAGCAGCTTATGGACAGGGTCCAGCTCGTACAATGAGCAGTTCTTC

clone size: NA
D gene: NA
V gene: TRBV4-1
CDR3 length: 14
J gene: TRBJ2-7
CDR3 protein: CASSQVSGPFEQYF
CDR3 DNA: TGCGCCAGCAGCCAAGTCAGCGGGCCATTTGAGCAGTACTTC

clone size: NA
D gene: NA
V gene: TRBV4-3
CDR3 length: 17
J gene: TRBJ2-1
CDR3 protein: CASSQGAQASSYNEQFF
CDR3 DNA: TGCGCCAGCAGCCAAGGTGCCCAGGCCAGCTCCTACAATGAGCAGTTCTTC

clone size: NA
D gene: NA
V gene: TRBV9
CDR3 length: 15
J gene: TRBJ1-4
CDR3 protein: CASSSMGGDGEKLFF
CDR3 DNA: TGTGCCAGCAGCTCCATGGGGGGTGATGGTGAAAAACTGTTTTTT

clone size: NA
D gene: NA
V gene: TRBV11-2
CDR3 length: 11
J gene: TRBJ2-7
CDR3 protein: CASSVTDEQYF
CDR3 DNA: TGTGCCAGCAGCGTCACTGACGAGCAGTACTTC

clone size: NA
D gene: NA
V gene: TRBV18
CDR3 length: 15
J gene: TRBJ1-4
CDR3 protein: CASSPRGGHNEKLFF
CDR3 DNA: TGTGCCAGCTCACCCCGGGGGGGTCATAATGAAAAACTGTTTTTT

clone size: NA
D gene: NA
V gene: TRBV29-1
CDR3 length: 10
J gene: TRBJ1-1
CDR3 protein: CSVAEVEAFF
CDR3 DNA: TGCAGCGTTGCCGAGGTTGAAGCTTTCTTT

clone size: once
D gene: NA
V gene: TRBV28
CDR3 length: 14
J gene: TRBJ1-5
CDR3 protein: CASSRELSNQPQHF
CDR3 DNA: TGTGCCAGCAGCCGAGAACTTAGCAATCAGCCCCAGCATTTT